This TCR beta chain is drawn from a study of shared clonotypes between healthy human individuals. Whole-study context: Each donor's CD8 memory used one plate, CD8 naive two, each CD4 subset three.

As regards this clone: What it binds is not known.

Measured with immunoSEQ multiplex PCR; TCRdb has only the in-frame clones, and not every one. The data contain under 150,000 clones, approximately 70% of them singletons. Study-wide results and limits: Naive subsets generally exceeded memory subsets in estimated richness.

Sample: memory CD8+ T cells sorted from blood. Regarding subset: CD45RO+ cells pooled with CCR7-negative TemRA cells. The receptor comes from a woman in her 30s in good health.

The CDR3 coding sequence is TGCAGCGTCGGTAAGGGACAGGGGGCGTACGAGCAGTACTTC. This sequence encodes CSVGKGQGAYEQYF. The V gene is TRBV29-1, the J gene TRBJ2-7, with TRBD1 identical over 12 bases. The CDR3 covers 14 residues. Trimming removed 6 bases from V and 4 bases from J; junction bases left unmatched: 7. Germline V gives CDR1 SQVTM, CDR2 ANQGSEA.